This TCR beta chain was captured in a study of shared clonotypes between healthy human individuals. Trimming removed 1 base at V and 0 bases at J, with 6 bases between. Germline V lookup: CDR1 MNHNS, CDR2 SASEGT. The CDR3 runs 14 residues. How the authors handled the data: Without quality scores, immunoSEQ junctional reads could not be filtered like full-length reads. Here immunoSEQ multiplex PCR was the method, and the copy in TCRdb shows in-frame clones only, minus some. The V and J calls and clone size were taken over from that table, and D and trimming were inferred from the DNA. The sample comprises 1.5 million to 2.5 million clones, about 95% of which are singletons, and 1.2% rests with the top ten. Findings of the study overall: The naive CD4 repertoires of several donors were compared, and roughly 5% of clonotypes were shared.

Comments on this clone: Its antigen is unidentified. Other DNA sequences in the sample encode the same CDR3.

CD45RO-negative cells were positively selected for CCR7, leaving out terminally differentiated effector memory CD45RA+ cells. Among the donors, all were Caucasian adults who lived in Nashville, Tennessee. The clonotype comes from a man aged 18 to 35 in good health. The chain couples TRBV6-1 to TRBJ1-2; D not resolved. What was sequenced was naive CD8+ T cells sorted from blood. CDR3 amino acids: CASSEGTANYGYTF. In DNA, the CDR3 is TGTGCCAGCAGTGAAGGAACAGCTAACTATGGCTACACCTTC.